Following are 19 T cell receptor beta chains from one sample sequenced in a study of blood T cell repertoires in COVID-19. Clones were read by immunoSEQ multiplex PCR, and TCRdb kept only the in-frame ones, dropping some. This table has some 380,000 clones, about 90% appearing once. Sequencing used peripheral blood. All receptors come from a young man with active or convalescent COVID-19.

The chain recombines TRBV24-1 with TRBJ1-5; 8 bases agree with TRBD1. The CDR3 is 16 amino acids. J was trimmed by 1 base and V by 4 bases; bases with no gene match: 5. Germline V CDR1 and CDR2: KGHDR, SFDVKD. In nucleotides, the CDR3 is TGTGCCACCAGTGACCCCACAGGGGGAAGCAATCAGCCCCAGCATTTT. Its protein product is CATSDPTGGSNQPQHF.

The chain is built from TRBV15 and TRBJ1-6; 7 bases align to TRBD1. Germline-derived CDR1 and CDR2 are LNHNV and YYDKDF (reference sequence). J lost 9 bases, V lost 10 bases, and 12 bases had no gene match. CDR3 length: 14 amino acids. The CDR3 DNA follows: TGTGCCAGTAGACTGACAGGGCAGAGTTCACCCCTCCACTTT. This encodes CASRLTGQSSPLHF.

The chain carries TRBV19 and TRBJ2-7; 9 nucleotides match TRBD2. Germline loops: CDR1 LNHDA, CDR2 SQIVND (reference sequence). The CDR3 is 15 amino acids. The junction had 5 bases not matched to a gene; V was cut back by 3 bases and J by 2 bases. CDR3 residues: CASSMVASGAYEQYF. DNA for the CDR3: TGTGCCAGTAGTATGGTGGCTAGCGGGGCCTACGAGCAGTACTTC. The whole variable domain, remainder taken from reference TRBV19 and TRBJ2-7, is DGGITQSPKYLFRKEGQNVTLSCEQNLNHDAMYWYRQDPGQGLRLIYYSQIVNDFQKGDIAEGYSVSREKKESFPLTVTSAQKNPTAFYLCASSMVASGAYEQYFGPGTRLTVT.

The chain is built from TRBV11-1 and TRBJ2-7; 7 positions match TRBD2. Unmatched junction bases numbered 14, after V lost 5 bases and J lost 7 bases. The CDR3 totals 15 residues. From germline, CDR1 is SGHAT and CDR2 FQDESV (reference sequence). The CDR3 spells CASSLTSGGSEEQYF. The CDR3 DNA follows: TGTGCCAGCAGCCTAACTTCCGGGGGGTCGGAAGAGCAGTACTTC.

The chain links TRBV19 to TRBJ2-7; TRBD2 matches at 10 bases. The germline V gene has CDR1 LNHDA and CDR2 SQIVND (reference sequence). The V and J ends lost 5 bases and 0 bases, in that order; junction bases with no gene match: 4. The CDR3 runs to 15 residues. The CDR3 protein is CASSPSGGPSYEQYF. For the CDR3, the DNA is TGTGCCAGTAGTCCTAGCGGGGGCCCCTCCTACGAGCAGTACTTC.

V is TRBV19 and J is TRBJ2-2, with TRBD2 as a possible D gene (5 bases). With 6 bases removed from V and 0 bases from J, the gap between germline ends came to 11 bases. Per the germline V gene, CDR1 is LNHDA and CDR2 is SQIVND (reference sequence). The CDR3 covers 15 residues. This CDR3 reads CASRNELANTGELFF. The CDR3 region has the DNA TGTGCCAGTAGGAACGAACTAGCGAACACCGGGGAGCTGTTTTTT.

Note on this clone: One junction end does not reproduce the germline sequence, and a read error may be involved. The CDR3 DNA reads TGTGCCAGCTCAACACCCACCACAGGCCCTTATGGCTACACCTTC. Its protein product is CASSTPTTGPYGYTF. J is TRBJ1-2 and V is TRBV18; D might be TRBD1 (5 bases). This CDR3 is 15 amino acids long. The germline V gene encodes CDR1 KGHSH and CDR2 LQKENI.

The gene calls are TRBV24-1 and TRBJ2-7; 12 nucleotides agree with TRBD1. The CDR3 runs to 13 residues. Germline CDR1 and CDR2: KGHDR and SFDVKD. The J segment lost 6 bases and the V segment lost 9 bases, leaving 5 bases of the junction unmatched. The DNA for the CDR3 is TGTGCCACCGAAGGGACAGGGGGCTCCGAGCAGTACTTC. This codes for CATEGTGGSEQYF.

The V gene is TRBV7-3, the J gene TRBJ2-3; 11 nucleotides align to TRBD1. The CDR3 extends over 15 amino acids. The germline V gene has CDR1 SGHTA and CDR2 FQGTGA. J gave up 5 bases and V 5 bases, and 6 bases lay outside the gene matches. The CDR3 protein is CASSHGQGAGDTQYF. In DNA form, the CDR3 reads TGTGCCAGCAGCCACGGACAGGGGGCCGGAGATACGCAGTATTTT.

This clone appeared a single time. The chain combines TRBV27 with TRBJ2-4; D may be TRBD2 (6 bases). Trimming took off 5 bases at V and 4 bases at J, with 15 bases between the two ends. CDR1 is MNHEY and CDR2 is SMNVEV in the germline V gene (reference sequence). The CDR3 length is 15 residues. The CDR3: CASSNLGGPKNIQYF. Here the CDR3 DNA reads TGTGCCAGCAGTAACCTGGGGGGACCGAAAAACATTCAGTACTTC.

The CDR3 DNA is TGTGCCAGTGCCAAATTTTCGGGGATAGCCAAAAACATTCAGTACTTC. This encodes CASAKFSGIAKNIQYF. The chain is built from TRBV28 and TRBJ2-4; tentative D call: TRBD2 (5 bases). The CDR3 is 16 residues long. The V end lost 9 bases, the J end lost 0 bases, and 18 bases lay between the germline ends. Germline assignment: CDR1 MDHEN and CDR2 SYDVKM.

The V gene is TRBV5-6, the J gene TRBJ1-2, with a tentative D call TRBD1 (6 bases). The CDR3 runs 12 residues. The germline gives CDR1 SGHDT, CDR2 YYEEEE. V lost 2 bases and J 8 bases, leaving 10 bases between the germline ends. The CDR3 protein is CASSFRTDGYTF. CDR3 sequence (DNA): TGTGCCAGCAGCTTTCGGACAGACGGCTACACCTTC.

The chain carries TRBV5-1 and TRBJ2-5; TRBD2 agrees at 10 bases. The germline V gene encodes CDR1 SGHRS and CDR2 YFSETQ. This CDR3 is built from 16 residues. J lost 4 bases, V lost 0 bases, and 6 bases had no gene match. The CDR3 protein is CASSLGLAGAAETQYF. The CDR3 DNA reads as TGCGCCAGCAGCTTGGGGCTAGCGGGAGCGGCAGAGACCCAGTACTTC.

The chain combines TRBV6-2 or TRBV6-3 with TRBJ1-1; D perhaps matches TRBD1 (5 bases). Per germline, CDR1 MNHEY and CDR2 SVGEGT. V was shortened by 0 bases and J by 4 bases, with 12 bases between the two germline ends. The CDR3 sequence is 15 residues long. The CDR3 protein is CASSYSNGGGTEAFF. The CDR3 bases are TGTGCCAGCAGTTACTCTAACGGGGGGGGCACTGAAGCTTTCTTT.

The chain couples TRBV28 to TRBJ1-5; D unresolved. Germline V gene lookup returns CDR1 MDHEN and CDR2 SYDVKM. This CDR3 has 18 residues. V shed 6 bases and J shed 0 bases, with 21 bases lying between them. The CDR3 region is CASREPLPAEYSNQPQHF. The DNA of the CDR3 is TGTGCCAGCAGAGAGCCCTTGCCAGCGGAGTATAGCAATCAGCCCCAGCATTTT.

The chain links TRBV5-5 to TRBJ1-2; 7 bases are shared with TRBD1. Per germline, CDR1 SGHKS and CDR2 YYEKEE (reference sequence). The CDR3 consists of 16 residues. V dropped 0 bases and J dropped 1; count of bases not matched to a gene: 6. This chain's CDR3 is CASSLVTDRYNYGYTF. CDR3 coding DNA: TGTGCCAGCAGCTTGGTGACGGACAGGTATAACTATGGCTACACCTTC.

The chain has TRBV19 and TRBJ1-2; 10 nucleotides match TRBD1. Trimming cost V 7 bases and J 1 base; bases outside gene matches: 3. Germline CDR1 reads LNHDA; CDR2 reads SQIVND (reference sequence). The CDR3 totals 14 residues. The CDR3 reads CASIGTGDNYGYTF. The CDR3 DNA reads TGTGCCAGTATCGGGACAGGGGATAACTATGGCTACACCTTC.

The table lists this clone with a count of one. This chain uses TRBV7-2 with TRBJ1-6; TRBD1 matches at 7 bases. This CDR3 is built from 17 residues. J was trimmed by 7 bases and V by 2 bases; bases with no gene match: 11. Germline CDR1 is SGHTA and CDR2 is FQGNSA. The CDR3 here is CASSLTRQGWENSPLHF. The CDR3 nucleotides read TGTGCCAGCAGCTTAACTCGACAGGGCTGGGAGAATTCACCCCTCCACTTT.

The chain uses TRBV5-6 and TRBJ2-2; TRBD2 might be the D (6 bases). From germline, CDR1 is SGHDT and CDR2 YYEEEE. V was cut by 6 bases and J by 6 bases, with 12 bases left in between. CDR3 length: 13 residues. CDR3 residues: CASTRGQAGELFF. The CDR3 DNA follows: TGTGCCAGCACGCGGGGTCAAGCCGGGGAGCTGTTTTTT.